This T cell receptor beta chain is drawn from a study of cytomegalovirus exposure and HLA in healthy donors. In the PCR, 60 Vbeta and 13 Jbeta primers were used. Sequencing used immunoSEQ multiplex PCR; TCRdb keeps in-frame clones, though not all of them. Among more than 100,000 clones, roughly 80% were seen once, and the ten largest hold 4%. Study observations and caveats: Presence/absence analyses treated sequencing depth as roughly uniform across donors.

Points on this clone: Its antigen is not known.

This CDR3 has 14 amino acids. V lost 6 bases to trimming and J lost 2 bases; unmatched junction nucleotides: 3. The germline V gene encodes CDR1 SNHLY and CDR2 FYNNEI. The source is a man over 45 in good health and CMV-seropositive. The V and J genes are TRBV2 and TRBJ2-3; 9 nucleotides match TRBD2. The sample consisted of PBMCs. CDR3: CASRLAGLTDTQYF. The CDR3 DNA reads TGTGCCAGCAGGCTAGCGGGACTCACAGATACGCAGTATTTT.